This T cell receptor beta chain was documented in a study of shared clonotypes between healthy human individuals. Study background: Each donor contributed plates that comprised three CD4 naive, three CD4 memory, two CD8 naive and one CD8 memory. The study, taken as a whole, reports: A handful of donors held approximately 5% of naive CD4 clonotypes in common.

Trimming removed 0 bases at V and 2 bases at J, with 11 bases between. Per germline, CDR1 SGHNT and CDR2 YYREEE (reference sequence). The CDR3 totals 15 residues. Each cell subset's genomic DNA was divided evenly among several immunoSEQ plates. Libraries were prepared by immunoSEQ multiplex PCR; TCRdb keeps only in-frame clonotypes and omits some of them. This table has some 2,100,000 clones, almost 96% appearing once. Donors were Caucasian adults residing in Nashville, Tennessee, USA. This clone was detected only once. Its antigen is as yet unknown. This TCR came from a young man in good health. The material sequenced was naive CD4+ T cells sorted from blood. Subset given: CD45RA+ positively selected. This chain connects TRBV5-4 to TRBJ1-2; the D gene is possibly TRBD1 (6 bases). The CDR3: CASSLGDTVNYGYTF. CDR3 coding DNA: TGTGCCAGCAGCTTGGGGGACACGGTCAACTATGGCTACACCTTC.